This T cell receptor beta chain was recorded in a study of Graves' ophthalmopathy and Graves' hyperthyroidism. Diagnosis was based on clinical symptoms, serum thyroxine, TRAb, thyroid ultrasound and orbital computed tomography. Study outcomes and limitations: With just under 90% sensitivity and more than 75% specificity, a 13-signature model separated ophthalmopathy from stable hyperthyroidism.

About this clonotype itself: Its antigen is still unknown. The CDR3 does not close with the conserved phenylalanine or tryptophan, likely indicating a read error. Because the CDR3's place on the DNA is in doubt, the DNA is left out and the CDR3 is given as listed by TCRdb.

CDR1 and CDR2 (germline): SEHNR, FQNEAQ (reference sequence). The CDR3 length is 8 residues, termini included. TCR beta CDR3 regions were amplified from RNA transcripts. A first-round RT-PCR used HTBI primers, followed by a second-round multiplex PCR. TCRdb recomputed calls from the multiplex PCR reads with MiXCR, one row per CDR3 protein. The repertoire includes around 40,000 distinct CDR3 sequences, under 65% of them detected once, and 18% sits in the top ten. Sequenced material: peripheral blood. This receptor was taken from an adult man with Graves' ophthalmopathy. V usage is TRBV7-9 and J usage is TRBJ2-5. CDR3 residues: CASSLSTS.